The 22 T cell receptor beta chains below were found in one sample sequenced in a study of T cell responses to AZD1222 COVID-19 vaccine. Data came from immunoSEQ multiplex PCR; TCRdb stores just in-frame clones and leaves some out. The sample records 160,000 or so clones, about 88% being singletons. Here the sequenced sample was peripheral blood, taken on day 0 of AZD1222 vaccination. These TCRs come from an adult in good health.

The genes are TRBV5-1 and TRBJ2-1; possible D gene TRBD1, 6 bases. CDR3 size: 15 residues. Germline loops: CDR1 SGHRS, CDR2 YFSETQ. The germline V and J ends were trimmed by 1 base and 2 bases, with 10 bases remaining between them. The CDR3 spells CASSLHREPYNEQFF. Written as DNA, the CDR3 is TGCGCCAGCAGCTTGCACAGGGAACCCTACAATGAGCAGTTCTTC.

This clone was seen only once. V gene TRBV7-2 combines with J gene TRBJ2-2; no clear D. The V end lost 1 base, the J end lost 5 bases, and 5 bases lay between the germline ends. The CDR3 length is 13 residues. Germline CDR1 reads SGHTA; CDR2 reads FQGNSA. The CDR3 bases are TGTGCCAGCAGCTTAGACCATACCGGGGAGCTGTTTTTT. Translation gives CASSLDHTGELFF.

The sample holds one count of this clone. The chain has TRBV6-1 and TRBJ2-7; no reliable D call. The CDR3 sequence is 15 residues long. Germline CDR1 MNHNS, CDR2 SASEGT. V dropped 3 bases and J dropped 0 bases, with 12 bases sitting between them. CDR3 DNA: TGTGCCAGCAGTGAGCCTTACGAGAGCTCCTACGAGCAGTACTTC. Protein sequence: CASSEPYESSYEQYF.

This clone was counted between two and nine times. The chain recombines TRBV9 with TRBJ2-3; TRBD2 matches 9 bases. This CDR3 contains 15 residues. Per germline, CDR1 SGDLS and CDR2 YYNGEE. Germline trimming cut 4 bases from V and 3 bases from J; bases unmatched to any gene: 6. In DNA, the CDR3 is TGTGCCAGCAGCCCAACGACTAGCGGTACAGATACGCAGTATTTT. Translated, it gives CASSPTTSGTDTQYF.

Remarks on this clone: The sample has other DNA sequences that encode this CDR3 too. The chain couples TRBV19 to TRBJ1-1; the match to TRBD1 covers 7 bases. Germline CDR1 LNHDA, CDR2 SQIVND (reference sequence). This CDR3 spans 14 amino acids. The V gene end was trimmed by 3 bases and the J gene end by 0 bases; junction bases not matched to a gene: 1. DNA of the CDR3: TGTGCCAGTAGTATCCAGGGGGTGAACACTGAAGCTTTCTTT. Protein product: CASSIQGVNTEAFF.

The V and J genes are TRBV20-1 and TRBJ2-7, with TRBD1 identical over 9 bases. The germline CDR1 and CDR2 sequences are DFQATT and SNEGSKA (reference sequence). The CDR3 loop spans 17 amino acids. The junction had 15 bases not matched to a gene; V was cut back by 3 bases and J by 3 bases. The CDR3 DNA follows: TGCAGTGCTAGTATCGGGACAGGGAGGGGAGGACACTACGAGCAGTACTTC. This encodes CSASIGTGRGGHYEQYF.

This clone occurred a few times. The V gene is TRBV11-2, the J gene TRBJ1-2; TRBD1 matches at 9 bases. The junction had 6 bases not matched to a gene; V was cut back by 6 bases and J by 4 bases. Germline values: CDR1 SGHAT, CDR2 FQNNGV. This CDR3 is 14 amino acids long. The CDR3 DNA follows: TGTGCCAGCAGTATAGGACAGGGGACCTATGGCTACACCTTC. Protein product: CASSIGQGTYGYTF.

CDR3 sequence reads: CASSLSIGSNQPQHF. The CDR3 DNA reads as TGTGCCAGCAGCTTGAGTATTGGGAGCAATCAGCCCCAGCATTTT. The rearrangement uses TRBV7-8 and TRBJ1-5; D is unclear. This CDR3 contains 15 residues. V lost 3 bases, J lost 1 base, and 10 bases lay in between. CDR1 SGHVS and CDR2 FQNEAQ come from the germline V gene.

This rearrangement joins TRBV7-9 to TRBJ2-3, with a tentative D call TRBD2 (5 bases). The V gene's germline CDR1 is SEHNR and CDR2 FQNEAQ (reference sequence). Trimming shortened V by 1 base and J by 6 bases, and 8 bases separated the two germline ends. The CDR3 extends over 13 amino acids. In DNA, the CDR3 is TGTGCCAGCAGCTTAGGGAGAGGGGATACGCAGTATTTT. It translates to CASSLGRGDTQYF.

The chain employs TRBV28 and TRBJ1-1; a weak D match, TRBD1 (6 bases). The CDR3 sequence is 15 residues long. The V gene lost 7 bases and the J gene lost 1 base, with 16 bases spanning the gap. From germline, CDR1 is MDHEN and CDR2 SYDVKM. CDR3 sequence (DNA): TGTGCCAGCACCCTTGGGGGGACACCGAACACTGAAGCTTTCTTT. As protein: CASTLGGTPNTEAFF.

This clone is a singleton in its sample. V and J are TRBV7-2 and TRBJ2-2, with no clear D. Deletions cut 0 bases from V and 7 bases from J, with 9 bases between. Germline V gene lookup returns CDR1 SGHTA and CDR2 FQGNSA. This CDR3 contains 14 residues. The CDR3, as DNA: TGTGCCAGCAGCTTAGCGAGGCTCGTCGGGGAGCTGTTTTTT. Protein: CASSLARLVGELFF.

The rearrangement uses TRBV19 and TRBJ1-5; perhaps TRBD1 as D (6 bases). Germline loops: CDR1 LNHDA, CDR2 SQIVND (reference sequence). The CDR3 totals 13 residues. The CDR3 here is CAGSAGETQPQHF. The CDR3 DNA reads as TGTGCAGGTAGTGCAGGGGAGACTCAGCCCCAGCATTTT.

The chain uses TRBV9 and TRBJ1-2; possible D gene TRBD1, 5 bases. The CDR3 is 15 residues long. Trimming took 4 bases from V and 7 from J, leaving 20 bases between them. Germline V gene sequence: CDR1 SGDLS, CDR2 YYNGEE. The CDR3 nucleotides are TGTGCCAGCAGCCCAAGGTCTTCAGGGTGGATTGGCTACACCTTC. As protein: CASSPRSSGWIGYTF.

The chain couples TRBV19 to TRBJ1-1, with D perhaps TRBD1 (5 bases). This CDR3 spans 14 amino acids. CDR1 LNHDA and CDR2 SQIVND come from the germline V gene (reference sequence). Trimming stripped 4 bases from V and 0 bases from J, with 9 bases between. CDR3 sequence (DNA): TGTGCCAGTAGTAGGGGCAGCTTGAACACTGAAGCTTTCTTT. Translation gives CASSRGSLNTEAFF.

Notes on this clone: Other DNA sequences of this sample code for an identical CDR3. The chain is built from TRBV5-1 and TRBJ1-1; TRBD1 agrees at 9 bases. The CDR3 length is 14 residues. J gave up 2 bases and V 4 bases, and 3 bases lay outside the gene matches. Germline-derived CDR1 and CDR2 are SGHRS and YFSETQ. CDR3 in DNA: TGCGCCAGCAGCCAACAGGGGGCAAACACTGAAGCTTTCTTT. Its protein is CASSQQGANTEAFF.

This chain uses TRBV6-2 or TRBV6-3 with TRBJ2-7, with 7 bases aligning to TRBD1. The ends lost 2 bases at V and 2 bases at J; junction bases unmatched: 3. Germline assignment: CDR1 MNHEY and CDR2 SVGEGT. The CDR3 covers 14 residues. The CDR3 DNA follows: TGTGCCAGCAGTTACCCGACAGGGACCTACGAGCAGTACTTC. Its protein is CASSYPTGTYEQYF.

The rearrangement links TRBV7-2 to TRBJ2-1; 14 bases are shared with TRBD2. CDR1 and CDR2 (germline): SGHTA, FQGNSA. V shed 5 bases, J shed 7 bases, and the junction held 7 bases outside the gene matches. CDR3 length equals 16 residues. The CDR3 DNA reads TGTGCCAGCAGCCTGGGACTAGCGGGAGTGGGGAATGAGCAGTTCTTC. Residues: CASSLGLAGVGNEQFF.

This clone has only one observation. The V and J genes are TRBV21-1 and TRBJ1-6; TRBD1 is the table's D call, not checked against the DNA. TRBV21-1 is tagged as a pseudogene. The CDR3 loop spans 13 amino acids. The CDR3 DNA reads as TGTGCCACCCTCGACAGACTCCCTTCACCCCTCCACTTT. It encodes CATLDRLPSPLHF.

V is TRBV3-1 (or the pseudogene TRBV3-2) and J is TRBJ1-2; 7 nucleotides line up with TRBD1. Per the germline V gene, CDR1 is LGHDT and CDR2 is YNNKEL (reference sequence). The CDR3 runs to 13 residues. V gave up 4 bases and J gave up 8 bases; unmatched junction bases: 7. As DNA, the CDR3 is TGTGCCAGCAGCCTGGGTCCAGGGGGGGGCTACACCTTC. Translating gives CASSLGPGGGYTF.

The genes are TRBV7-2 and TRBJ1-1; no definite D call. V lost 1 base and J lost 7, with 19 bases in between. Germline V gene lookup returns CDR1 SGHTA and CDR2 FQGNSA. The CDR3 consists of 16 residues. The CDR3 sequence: CASSLGAGRQMGEAFF. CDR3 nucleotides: TGTGCCAGCAGCTTAGGGGCAGGCCGCCAAATGGGTGAAGCTTTCTTT.

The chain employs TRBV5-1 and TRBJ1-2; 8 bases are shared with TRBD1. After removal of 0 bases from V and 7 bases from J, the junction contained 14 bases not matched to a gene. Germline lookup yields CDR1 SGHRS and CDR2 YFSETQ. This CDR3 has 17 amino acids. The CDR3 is CASSLGGGTGAVAGYTF. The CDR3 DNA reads TGCGCCAGCAGCTTGGGTGGAGGGACAGGAGCCGTGGCTGGCTACACCTTC.

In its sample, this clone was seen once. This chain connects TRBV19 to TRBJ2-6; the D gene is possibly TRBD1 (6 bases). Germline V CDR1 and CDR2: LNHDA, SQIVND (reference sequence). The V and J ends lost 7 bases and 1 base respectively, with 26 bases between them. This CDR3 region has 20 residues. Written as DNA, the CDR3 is TGTGCCAGTACTTCAGAAAAGGGGGACGGACGAATATCTGGGGCCAACGTCCTGACTTTC. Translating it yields CASTSEKGDGRISGANVLTF.